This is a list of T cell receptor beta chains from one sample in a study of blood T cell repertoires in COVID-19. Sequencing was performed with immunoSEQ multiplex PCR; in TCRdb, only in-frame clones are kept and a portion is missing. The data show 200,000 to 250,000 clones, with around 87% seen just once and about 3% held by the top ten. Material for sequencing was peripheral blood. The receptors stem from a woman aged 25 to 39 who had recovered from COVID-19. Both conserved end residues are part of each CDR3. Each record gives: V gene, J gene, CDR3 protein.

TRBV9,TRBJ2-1,CASSEGGGANEQFF
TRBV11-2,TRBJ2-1,CASSLWGRGGEAFNEQFF
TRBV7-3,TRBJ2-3,CASSASTIATDTQYF
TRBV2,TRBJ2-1,CASSGSPGLAGGEGYEQFF
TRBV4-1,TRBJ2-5,CASSQEGQGGTQYF
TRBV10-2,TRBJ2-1,CASSEPWDRGDEQFF
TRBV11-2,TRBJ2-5,CASSLGASGEQETQYF
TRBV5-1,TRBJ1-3,CASSLQDRGSSGNTIYF
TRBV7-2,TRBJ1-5,CASSLGTREHQPQHF
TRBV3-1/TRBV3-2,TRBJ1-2,CASSPTSRGVGYTF
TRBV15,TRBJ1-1,CATSYPPGNKAFF
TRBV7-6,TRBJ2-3,CASSLGWASGTDTQYF
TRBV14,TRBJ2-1,CASSNPRGQTYNEQFF
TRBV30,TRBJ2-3,CAWTFYRAGDTQYF
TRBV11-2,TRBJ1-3,CASSLEGAHPSGNTIYF
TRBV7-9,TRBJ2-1,CASRPGTSGGVSYNEQFF
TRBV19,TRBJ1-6,CASSMTTGQFNSPLHF
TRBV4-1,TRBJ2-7,CASSQDVDPQGYEQYF
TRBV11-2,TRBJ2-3,CASSYYPGQGATDTQYF
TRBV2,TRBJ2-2,CASSDPTGQVHTGELFF
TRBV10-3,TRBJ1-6,CAISERGTEDSPLHF
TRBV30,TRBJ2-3,CAWSATGFADTQYF
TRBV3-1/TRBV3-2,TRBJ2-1,CASSQVLAASYNEQFF
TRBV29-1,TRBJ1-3,CSVAATSGNTIYF